One sample yielded the 8 T cell receptor beta chains listed below, sequenced in a study of patients and donors after allogeneic stem cell transplantation. In TCRdb, the RT-PCR reads were re-called with MiXCR into one record per CDR3 protein. Among about a million distinct CDR3 sequences listed, more than 15% were seen once. Sequenced input: blood, either unsorted or a sorted T cell fraction (not recorded which). These receptors were taken from a human donor who was either an allogeneic HSCT recipient or a stem cell or donor lymphocyte infusion donor (not recorded which). It is not recorded whose cells these are; they may come from a transplant donor.

The CDR3 protein is CASSKGLAIDDEQFF. CDR3 sequence (DNA): TGTGCCAGCAGTAAGGGACTAGCGATTGACGATGAGCAGTTCTTC. The J gene is TRBJ2-1, the V gene TRBV27, with TRBD2 identical over 10 bases. The CDR3 runs to 15 residues. The germline CDR1 and CDR2 sequences are MNHEY and SMNVEV (reference sequence). V shed 5 bases, J shed 8 bases, and the junction held 9 bases outside the gene matches.

This clonotype was detected a few times. The chain combines TRBV3-1 with TRBJ2-5; tentative D call: TRBD2 (5 bases). Germline values: CDR1 LGHDT, CDR2 YNNKEL (reference sequence). Trimming cost V 2 bases and J 5 bases, with 9 bases left between them. This CDR3 is 13 amino acids long. The CDR3 reads CASSQISGETQYF. The CDR3 DNA follows: TGTGCCAGCAGCCAAATCTCGGGGGAGACCCAGTACTTC.

The chain employs TRBV10-3 and TRBJ2-3; 13 bases match TRBD2. Germline values: CDR1 ENHRY, CDR2 SYGVKD. Trimming at V came to 0 bases and at J to 4 bases, leaving 1 base not matched to a gene. The CDR3 runs 16 residues. The CDR3 reads CAISESTSGRADTQYF. In nucleotides, the CDR3 is TGTGCCATCAGTGAGTCAACTAGCGGGAGGGCAGATACGCAGTATTTT.

This clonotype was detected ten times or more. V is TRBV12-3 or TRBV12-4 and J is TRBJ1-1; D is undetermined. V lost 3 bases and J lost 0, with 14 bases in between. The CDR3 totals 16 residues. The CDR3 loop is CASSFELGGMNTEAFF. The CDR3 nucleotides read TGTGCCAGCAGTTTCGAGTTAGGCGGTATGAACACTGAAGCTTTCTTT.

V and J are TRBV28 and TRBJ2-1, with D possibly TRBD2 on 5 matching bases. The germline gives CDR1 MDHEN, CDR2 SYDVKM. This CDR3 is 14 amino acids long. Trimming pared 7 bases from V and 1 base from J, leaving 11 bases between. This chain's CDR3 is CASITSESYNEQFF. In nucleotides, the CDR3 is TGTGCCAGCATCACTAGTGAGTCCTACAATGAGCAGTTCTTC.

The J gene is TRBJ2-3, the V gene TRBV10-3; 9 nucleotides align to TRBD1. Germline lookup yields CDR1 ENHRY and CDR2 SYGVKD. V lost 5 bases and J lost 6; bases outside the gene matches: 9. CDR3 length equals 15 residues. CDR3 DNA: TGTGCCATCAGTCCCTTGACAGGGGGGAGGGATACGCAGTATTTT. This sequence encodes CAISPLTGGRDTQYF.

This clonotype was counted a few times. The chain combines TRBV7-3 with TRBJ1-4; the D gene is possibly TRBD1 (5 bases). The CDR3 spans 15 residues. In germline, CDR1 is SGHTA, CDR2 FQGTGA. V was trimmed by 2 bases and J by 8 bases, leaving 15 bases between them. The CDR3 DNA is TGTGCCAGCAGCTTAGGGGGTAATAGTTTGGAAAAACTGTTTTTT. This sequence encodes CASSLGGNSLEKLFF.

This chain connects TRBV11-2 to TRBJ2-3, with 14 positions matching TRBD2. CDR1 and CDR2 (germline): SGHAT, FQNNGV. The CDR3 covers 18 residues. With 5 bases clipped from V and 3 bases from J, the junction kept 10 bases outside the gene matches. Here the CDR3 reads CASSARGTSGRLTDTQYF. The CDR3, as DNA: TGTGCCAGCAGCGCCCGTGGGACTAGCGGGAGACTAACAGATACGCAGTATTTT.